The 16 T cell receptor beta chains below were found in one sample sequenced in a study of blood T cells in healthy people across ages. The use of a sample-barcoded 5' primer and a J-beta primer mix characterized a second PCR of about 7 to 12 cycles. TCRdb itself ran the 5' RACE reads through MiXCR, one entry per CDR3 protein. The table lists hundreds of thousands of distinct CDR3 sequences, around 28% of them singletons. Sequenced input: blood. These receptors all come from a woman aged 80 or older in good health.

The table lists this clonotype with many counts. The rearrangement joins TRBV7-2 to TRBJ2-5; D may correspond to TRBD1 or TRBD2 (5 bases each). The CDR3 contains 15 residues. The V end was cut by 4 bases, the J end by 2 bases, with 14 bases between. Per the germline V gene, CDR1 is SGHTA and CDR2 is FQGNSA. DNA of the CDR3: TGTGCCAGCAGCTCCCAACCTGGGGGACAAGAGACCCAGTACTTC. This gives the protein CASSSQPGGQETQYF.

This clonotype was recorded many times. The chain has TRBV29-1 and TRBJ2-1; the D gene could be TRBD1 or TRBD2 (6 bases each). V shed 4 bases and J shed 15 bases, with 22 bases lying between them. The CDR3 has 13 residues. CDR1 and CDR2 (germline): SQVTM, ANQGSEA. The CDR3 DNA reads as TGCAGCGTTGTAATGTCGGGGGCGCAGGTTCCGTTCTTC. Protein product: CSVVMSGAQVPFF.

In this sample, this clonotype turned up many times. V and J are TRBV5-1 and TRBJ2-5; the match to TRBD1 covers 9 bases. The junction had 5 bases not matched to a gene; V was cut back by 4 bases and J by 4 bases. Germline values: CDR1 SGHRS, CDR2 YFSETQ. The CDR3 consists of 14 residues. The CDR3 bases are TGCGCCAGCAGCGATATACAGGGGGCAGAGACCCAGTACTTC. Translated: CASSDIQGAETQYF.

This clonotype has ten or more counts. The chain links TRBV7-2 to TRBJ2-7; a weak D match, TRBD2 (6 bases). CDR1 is SGHTA and CDR2 is FQGNSA in the germline V gene. There are 14 residues in the CDR3. Trimming removed 1 base from V and 3 bases from J, with 10 bases in between. The DNA for the CDR3 is TGTGCCAGCAGCTTAGTGGAGGGCGGCTACGAGCAGTACTTC. Translating gives CASSLVEGGYEQYF.

The gene calls are TRBV4-2 and TRBJ2-1; possibly TRBD2 for D (5 bases). The germline V gene encodes CDR1 LGHNA and CDR2 YNFKEQ. This CDR3 has 16 residues. Between the trimmed V and J ends, which lost 0 bases and 7 bases, there was a span of 16 bases. The CDR3 nucleotides read TGTGCCAGCAGCCAAGACGAGGGATCGGCTTGGAATGAGCAGTTCTTC. Translated, it gives CASSQDEGSAWNEQFF.

CDR3 DNA sequence: TGTGCCAGCCTAGGGGGGGCCCGGGAGACCCAGTACTTC. This gives the protein CASLGGARETQYF. The chain carries TRBV6-5 and TRBJ2-5; perhaps TRBD2 as D (7 bases). CDR3 length: 13 residues. V was pared by 8 bases and J by 5 bases, with 15 bases between. In germline, CDR1 is MNHEY, CDR2 SVGAGI.

This clonotype came up many times. V and J are TRBV7-7 and TRBJ2-1; D not certain. The CDR3 contains 13 residues. The V end was cut by 0 bases, the J end by 8 bases, with 8 bases between. In germline, CDR1 is SSHAT, CDR2 FNYEAQ (reference sequence). CDR3 nucleotide sequence: TGTGCCAGCAGCTTAGCAGCGTCGGATGAGCAGTTCTTC. Its translation: CASSLAASDEQFF.

This clonotype was observed at least ten times. This rearrangement joins TRBV5-1 to TRBJ2-1; 15 positions agree with TRBD2. CDR1 and CDR2 (germline): SGHRS, YFSETQ. With 4 bases clipped from V and 9 bases from J, the junction kept 8 bases outside the gene matches. The CDR3 is 16 amino acids. The DNA for the CDR3 is TGCGCCAGCAGCACCGGGACTAGCGGGGGGCCGGGTGAGCAGTTCTTC. Its protein product is CASSTGTSGGPGEQFF.

CDR3 coding DNA: TGTGCCAGCAGTTTTGACAGCGGGCCTTCCTCCTACAATGAGCAGTTCTTC. It is translated as CASSFDSGPSSYNEQFF. The chain recombines TRBV12-3 or TRBV12-4 with TRBJ2-1; D perhaps matches TRBD2 (6 bases). This CDR3 spans 17 amino acids. Trimming took off 3 bases at V and 0 bases at J, with 15 bases between the two ends.

There are many counts of this clonotype. The J gene is TRBJ1-1, the V gene TRBV4-3; D is unresolved. The germline V gene has CDR1 LGHNA and CDR2 YSLEER. The CDR3 is 14 amino acids. The germline V and J ends were trimmed by 7 bases and 3 bases, with 15 bases remaining between them. The CDR3 spells CASNGLGKDTEAFF. The DNA of the CDR3 is TGCGCCAGCAACGGATTGGGGAAGGACACTGAAGCTTTCTTT.

On this clonotype: This clone may be a read error of a much larger clone one base away. V gene TRBV24-1 combines with J gene TRBJ2-3; D is undetermined. The V gene lost 4 bases and the J gene lost 6 bases, with 13 bases spanning the gap. In germline, CDR1 is KGHDR, CDR2 SFDVKD. The length of the CDR3 is 14 residues. Here the CDR3 DNA reads TGTGCCACCAGTGAGCCACTGTATTTTGATACGCAGTATTTT. Amino acid sequence: CATSEPLYFDTQYF.

On this clonotype itself: A single base separates this from a much larger clone, so it may be a read error. The J gene is TRBJ1-5, the V gene TRBV12-3 or TRBV12-4; possible D gene TRBD1, 5 bases. The CDR3 sequence is 17 residues long. V was pared by 3 bases and J by 4 bases, with 19 bases between. The DNA of the CDR3 is TGTGCCAGCAGTTTTTTTAGGCCAGTTGGGGGAAATCAGCCCCAGCATTTT. Its protein is CASSFFRPVGGNQPQHF.

This clonotype was detected ten times or more. The V gene is TRBV4-3, the J gene TRBJ1-2, with unresolved D. The CDR3 is 15 residues long. Germline V gene sequence: CDR1 LGHNA, CDR2 YSLEER. Trimming pared 0 bases from V and 3 bases from J, leaving 11 bases between. CDR3 in DNA: TGCGCCAGCAGCCAAGAAGGGTACCCACACTATGGCTACACCTTC. It encodes CASSQEGYPHYGYTF.

This clonotype was observed a single time. The junction differs from germline at one of its ends, possibly a read error. The CDR3 bases are TGTGCCAGCAGCCAAGGAATCGACACCGGGGAGCGGTTTTTT. Protein: CASSQGIDTGERFF. V and J are TRBV4-2 and TRBJ2-2, with D possibly TRBD2 on 5 matching bases. CDR1 is LGHNA and CDR2 is YNFKEQ in the germline V gene. CDR3 length: 14 amino acids.

This clonotype occurred many times. This chain connects TRBV6-6 to TRBJ1-2, with a weak D call TRBD1 (6 bases). CDR3 length equals 15 residues. Trimming left V 8 bases short and J 4 bases short, with 20 bases between. Per the germline V gene, CDR1 is MNHNY and CDR2 is SVGAGI (reference sequence). CDR3 sequence: CASAKLGAHTYGYTF. Here the CDR3 DNA reads TGTGCCAGCGCCAAGTTGGGGGCGCATACCTATGGCTACACCTTC.

This rearrangement joins TRBV7-9 to TRBJ2-5, with TRBD2 identical over 7 bases. Losses at the gene ends were 5 bases for V and 11 bases for J; bases not matched to a gene: 11. The CDR3 totals 13 residues. Germline values: CDR1 SEHNR, CDR2 FQNEAQ (reference sequence). The CDR3 spells CASSPEGGNEQYF. In nucleotides, the CDR3 is TGTGCCAGCAGCCCGGAGGGAGGGAATGAGCAGTACTTC.